Sequencing of this TCR beta chain was carried out in a study of blood T cell repertoires in COVID-19. Study information: The cDNA or gDNA used as material had been derived from T cells, B-cell-depleted T cells, or PBMCs.

Under the authors' procedure: Estimation of nucleated cell counts was performed using reference gene primer amplification. TCRdb keeps only in-frame clones here, not all; method: immunoSEQ multiplex PCR. V and J calls and clone size are copied from that table; D and trimming were computed from the DNA. Of almost 55,000 clones listed, less than 90% are singletons. Germline V gene lookup returns CDR1 MNHEY and CDR2 SMNVEV (reference sequence). This CDR3 contains 14 residues. Trimming pared 6 bases from V and 7 bases from J, leaving 18 bases between. The chain uses TRBV27 and TRBJ1-1; D is possibly TRBD1 (5 bases). This receptor was obtained from a human donor in a cohort sampled during active COVID-19. Sequencing input: peripheral blood. This chain's CDR3 is CASSPPSGRGEAFF. As DNA, the CDR3 is TGTGCCAGCAGCCCCCCATCAGGGCGTGGTGAAGCTTTCTTT.